This TCR beta chain was captured by sequencing in a study of shared clonotypes between healthy human individuals. Study results and caveats: A reduction in generation probabilities was seen for non-shared clonotypes relative to those shared by all four donors. Several donors held 4.5% to 5% of naive CD4 clonotypes in common.

As for this clone: Its specificity is not known.

Libraries were prepared by immunoSEQ multiplex PCR; TCRdb keeps only in-frame clonotypes and omits some of them. The table shows a few million clones, with roughly 92% occurring only once. This sequence originates from a man younger than 35 in good health. Some clones in this sample may be carry-over from other donors' samples. Sequences were obtained from naive CD4+ T cells from PBMCs. Subset denoted: CD45RA+ positively selected.

The CDR3 DNA reads TGTGCCAGCAGCGGAGGGGGAGGGACCAAAAACATTCAGTACTTC. It specifies CASSGGGGTKNIQYF. The chain couples TRBV28 to TRBJ2-4; a possible D gene is TRBD2 (7 bases). From germline, CDR1 is MDHEN and CDR2 SYDVKM. Trimming removed 6 bases from V and 2 bases from J, with 14 bases in between. CDR3 size: 15 residues.